This T cell receptor (beta chain) stems from a study of shared clonotypes between healthy human individuals. Assay used: immunoSEQ multiplex PCR; TCRdb lists only in-frame clones, some missing. Of about 680,000 clones in the sample, about 80% were seen once. The ends were cut back, 4 bases at V and 1 base at J, with 7 bases in the middle. Looked up from germline, CDR1 is KGHSH and CDR2 is LQKENI. This CDR3 region has 13 residues. This clonotype was sampled from a woman in her twenties or thirties in good health. The specimen was memory CD4+ T cells sorted from blood. The subset is: CD45RA-negative fraction. The V and J genes are TRBV18 and TRBJ2-5; D gene unclear. The CDR3 loop reads CASSLTSQETQYF. CDR3 bases: TGTGCCAGCTCACTAACTTCCCAAGAGACCCAGTACTTC.